A single sample gave rise to the 6 T cell receptor beta chains below, sequenced in a study of T cell clonality in common variable immunodeficiency. Sequenced by immunoSEQ multiplex PCR; TCRdb stores in-frame clones only, minus some. The table lists 40,000 to 50,000 clones, with no singletons. Specimen: peripheral blood mononuclear cells. The receptors derive from a person between 18 and 69 years old in good health.

This clone occurred many times. The DNA ends 3 residues before the CDR3 does, and the rest of the CDR3 is filled in from the germline J gene. The V call is TRBV20-1, the J call TRBJ2-3; D is possibly TRBD1 (5 bases). Germline CDR1 and CDR2: DFQATT and SNEGSKA (reference sequence). This CDR3 contains 13 residues. With 3 bases removed from V and 0 bases from J, the gap between germline ends came to 7 bases. The sequenced part of the CDR3 DNA is TGCAGTGCTAGGTGGGGCAGCACAGATACG. This encodes CSARWGSTDT. The full CDR3 protein is CSARWGSTDTQYF.

This clone was seen repeatedly, ten times or more. The sequenced fragment ends 3 residues before the CDR3 boundary, so the rest is inferred from the germline J gene. The chain joins TRBV5-6 to TRBJ2-7, with 8 nucleotides matching TRBD1. CDR1 is SGHDT and CDR2 is YYEEEE in the germline V gene. Germline trimming cut 2 bases from V and 1 base from J; bases unmatched to any gene: 5. CDR3 length: 15 residues. CDR3 sequence: CASSLRDRWSYEQYF. The DNA read from the CDR3 is TGTGCCAGCAGCTTAAGGGACAGGTGGTCCTACGAG.

This clone was detected ten times or more. The read gets to within 3 residues of the CDR3 end, and the germline J gene fills in the rest. V and J are TRBV5-4 and TRBJ2-7; D perhaps matches TRBD1 (5 bases). Per the germline V gene, CDR1 is SGHNT and CDR2 is YYREEE (reference sequence). The CDR3 runs to 12 residues. V was cut by 4 bases and J by 3 bases, with 8 bases left in between. Here the CDR3 reads CASSVDSYEQYF. The CDR3 DNA, read in part, is TGTGCCAGCAGCGTAGACAGCTACGAG.

Many counts were recorded for this clone. Read coverage stops 3 residues before the CDR3 terminus; the germline J gene supplies the remainder. The chain recombines TRBV20-1 with TRBJ2-1, with 9 positions matching TRBD2. J was trimmed by 0 bases and V by 3 bases; bases with no gene match: 9. Looked up from germline, CDR1 is DFQATT and CDR2 is SNEGSKA (reference sequence). The CDR3 has 17 amino acids. The CDR3 bases that were read are TGCAGTGCTAGCCGAGCGGGGGGCCCGAGCTCCTACAATGAG. It translates to CSASRAGGPSSYNE. The whole CDR3 is CSASRAGGPSSYNEQFF.

This clone has at least ten counts. The CDR3 reads CASGDGTGTYEQYF. Partial CDR3 DNA: TGTGCCAGCGGGGACGGGACAGGTACCTACGAG. V and J are TRBV5-8 and TRBJ2-7; the match to TRBD1 covers 8 bases. The read terminates 3 residues ahead of where the CDR3 ends, so the germline J gene completes it. The CDR3 is 14 amino acids. J gave up 2 bases and V 7 bases, and 8 bases lay outside the gene matches. Germline V CDR1 and CDR2: SGHTS, YDEGEE.

This clone was observed many times. The read is 3 residues too short to cover the CDR3 end, so that end is filled in from the germline J gene. The J gene is TRBJ1-2, the V gene TRBV7-9; 7 positions match TRBD1. The germline CDR1 and CDR2 sequences are SEHNR and FQNEAQ (reference sequence). After removal of 7 bases from V and 1 base from J, the junction contained 6 bases not matched to a gene. This CDR3 region has 14 residues. Partial CDR3 DNA: TGTGCCAGCACCCCAGGGGGTGGTAACTATGGC. Protein sequence: CASTPGGGNYG. The entire CDR3 is CASTPGGGNYGYTF. Full variable domain (remainder filled in from reference TRBV7-9 and TRBJ1-2): DTGVSQNPRHKITKRGQNVTFRCDPISEHNRLYWYRQTLGQGPEFLTYFQNEAQLEKSRLLSDRFSAERPKGSFSTLEIQRTEQGDSAMYLCASTPGGGNYGYTFGSGTRLTVV.